Below are 8 T cell receptor beta chains sequenced from a single sample in a study of naive and memory T cell subsets. An oligonucleotide containing a UMI was ligated to the 3' end of TCR cDNA. Ligated cDNA underwent four rounds of PCR with nested alpha and beta constant region primers and SP2. TCRdb reanalysed the UMI-ligation and nested PCR reads using MiXCR and keeps one entry per CDR3 protein. The sample has more than 25,000 distinct CDR3 sequences; roughly 5.5% are singletons. The source material was blood. These receptors all come from an adult in good health.

This clonotype was counted many times. The chain couples TRBV28 to TRBJ1-5; the D gene is possibly TRBD1 (5 bases). V lost 7 bases and J lost 4, with 17 bases in between. The germline V gene has CDR1 MDHEN and CDR2 SYDVKM. There are 15 residues in the CDR3. The CDR3 DNA is TGTGCCAGCACCCAATACCGGGACGGTAATCAGCCCCAGCATTTT. Protein: CASTQYRDGNQPQHF. The variable domain in full, with the rest retrieved from reference TRBV28 and TRBJ1-5, is DVKVTQSSRYLVKRTGEKVFLECVQDMDHENMFWYRQDPGLGLRLIYFSYDVKMKEKGDIPEGYSVSREKKERFSLILESASTNQTSMYLCASTQYRDGNQPQHFGDGTRLSIL.

The J gene is TRBJ2-3, the V gene TRBV28, with D tentatively TRBD2 (6 bases). CDR3 length equals 16 residues. Between the trimmed V and J ends, which lost 3 bases and 6 bases, there was a span of 19 bases. Per germline, CDR1 MDHEN and CDR2 SYDVKM. CDR3 sequence reads: CASSFFSGGVGDTQYF. Here the CDR3 DNA reads TGTGCCAGCAGTTTCTTCTCCGGGGGAGTCGGGGATACGCAGTATTTT. Full variable domain (remainder filled in from reference TRBV28 and TRBJ2-3): DVKVTQSSRYLVKRTGEKVFLECVQDMDHENMFWYRQDPGLGLRLIYFSYDVKMKEKGDIPEGYSVSREKKERFSLILESASTNQTSMYLCASSFFSGGVGDTQYFGPGTRLTVL.

This clonotype ranks as medium-sized. This CDR3 reads CASSLEAASAYNEQFF. For the CDR3, the DNA is TGTGCCAGCAGCTTAGAGGCGGCTAGCGCTTACAATGAGCAGTTCTTC. J is TRBJ2-1 and V is TRBV7-2; tentatively, D is TRBD2 (6 bases). Trimming shortened V by 1 base and J by 4 bases, and 14 bases separated the two germline ends. Germline CDR1 is SGHTA and CDR2 is FQGNSA. The CDR3 spans 16 residues.

In its sample, this clonotype was seen many times. The gene calls are TRBV4-2 and TRBJ2-5; TRBD2 is a possible D gene (7 bases). The length of the CDR3 is 17 residues. The germline V and J ends were trimmed by 4 bases and 1 base, with 19 bases remaining between them. Germline V gene data show CDR1 as LGHNA and CDR2 as YNFKEQ. The CDR3 DNA is TGTGCCAGCAGCCTTGGGGGGGGGCGGGGTTCCCAAGAGACCCAGTACTTC. This encodes CASSLGGGRGSQETQYF.

The V gene is TRBV7-3, the J gene TRBJ2-5; 7 nucleotides line up with TRBD2. V dropped 2 bases and J dropped 2; count of bases not matched to a gene: 5. Germline values: CDR1 SGHTA, CDR2 FQGTGA. CDR3 length equals 15 residues. CDR3 DNA: TGTGCCAGCAGCTTAGGGGGGACTACTCAAGAGACCCAGTACTTC. This codes for CASSLGGTTQETQYF.

This clonotype has ten or more counts. The chain uses TRBV20-1 and TRBJ2-1; D gene uncertain. The germline V gene has CDR1 DFQATT and CDR2 SNEGSKA (reference sequence). This CDR3 is 11 amino acids long. The CDR3 protein is CSAPSYNEQFF. CDR3 in DNA: TGCAGCGCTCCTTCCTACAATGAGCAGTTCTTC.

This clonotype was seen repeatedly, ten times or more. This sequence joins TRBV27 and TRBJ2-6; D gene unclear. CDR1 is MNHEY and CDR2 is SMNVEV in the germline V gene (reference sequence). The germline V and J ends were trimmed by 0 bases and 0 bases, with 6 bases remaining between them. CDR3 length: 16 amino acids. Written as DNA, the CDR3 is TGTGCCAGCAGTTTATCGGTCCCCTCTGGGGCCAACGTCCTGACTTTC. Amino acids: CASSLSVPSGANVLTF.

The J gene is TRBJ2-1, the V gene TRBV20-1; 10 positions match TRBD1. Germline-derived CDR1 and CDR2 are DFQATT and SNEGSKA (reference sequence). This CDR3 spans 14 amino acids. After removal of 3 bases from V and 5 bases from J, the junction contained 4 bases not matched to a gene. For the CDR3, the DNA is TGCAGTGCTAGGAGCGGACAGGGGGACAATGAGCAGTTCTTC. Amino acids: CSARSGQGDNEQFF.